This T cell receptor (beta chain) was recorded in a study of T cells in Graves' hyperthyroidism and ophthalmopathy. In the study overall: Pretreatment peripheral blood was obtained at initial diagnosis.

In patients aged 18 to 65, hyperthyroidism was newly diagnosed, with duration under 2 months. Clinicians diagnosed patients from clinical symptoms, serum thyroxine and TRAb, thyroid ultrasound and orbital computed tomography. Amplification of TCR beta CDR3 regions was performed using RNA transcripts as template. Initially, a first-round RT-PCR of the TCR CDR3 employed the HTBI primer set. From the multiplex PCR reads, TCRdb called clonotypes with MiXCR, one entry per CDR3 protein. Seen here are about 360,000 distinct CDR3 sequences, roughly 13% observed once, and the top ten hold 20% to 25%. This clonotype appeared a few times. Its specificity is not known. Study-wide results and caveats: In simple terms, a model built on 13 V-J features told ophthalmopathy apart from stable hyperthyroidism.

The sequencing input was blood. The sequence was obtained from a man between 25 and 39 years old with Graves' hyperthyroidism that later progressed to Graves' ophthalmopathy.

In nucleotides, the CDR3 is TGCAGTGCCCCGACCCTGGGAGAGACCCAGTACTTC. Its protein is CSAPTLGETQYF. J is TRBJ2-5 and V is TRBV20-1; no clear D gene. This CDR3 region has 12 residues. The V gene lost 6 bases and the J gene lost 4 bases, with 12 bases spanning the gap. The germline V gene encodes CDR1 DFQATT and CDR2 SNEGSKA (reference sequence).